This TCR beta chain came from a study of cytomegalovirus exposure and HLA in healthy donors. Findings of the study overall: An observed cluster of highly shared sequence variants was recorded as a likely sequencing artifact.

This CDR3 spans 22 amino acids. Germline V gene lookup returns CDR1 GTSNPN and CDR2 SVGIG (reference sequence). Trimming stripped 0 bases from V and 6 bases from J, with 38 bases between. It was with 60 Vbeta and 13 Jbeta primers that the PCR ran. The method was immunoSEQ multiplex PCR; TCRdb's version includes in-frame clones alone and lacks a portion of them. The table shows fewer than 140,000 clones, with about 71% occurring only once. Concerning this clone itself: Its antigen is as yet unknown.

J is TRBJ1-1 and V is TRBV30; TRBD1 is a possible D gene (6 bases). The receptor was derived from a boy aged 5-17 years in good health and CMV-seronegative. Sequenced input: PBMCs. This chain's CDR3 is CAWSVLGRGLWAGSFPHSEAFF. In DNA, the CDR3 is TGTGCCTGGAGTGTACTGGGGCGGGGGCTTTGGGCAGGGTCGTTTCCACACTCTGAAGCTTTCTTT.